What follows are 6 T cell receptor beta chains derived from one specimen sequenced in a study of CXCR3-negative and CXCR3-positive naive CD8 T cells. All TRB cDNA libraries came from 5' RACE performed with UMI labels. From its re-call of the 5' RACE reads, TCRdb lists each CDR3 protein once, without DNA. This table holds 100,000 to 150,000 distinct CDR3 sequences. Input material: naive CXCR3- CD8+ T cells from blood. Indicated subset: CD45RO-CCR7+CD27+CD95- naive CD8+ T cells lacking CXCR3 (TNR3-). All receptors come from a human donor in good health. Some clones in this sample may be carry-over from other donors' samples.

The chain combines TRBV20-1 with TRBJ2-1; TCRdb picks TRBD2, but there is no DNA to check that call. Germline values: CDR1 DFQATT, CDR2 SNEGSKA (reference sequence). This CDR3 comprises 11 residues. CDR3 residues: CSARSGLEQFF.

The V and J genes are TRBV4-3 and TRBJ1-4; TCRdb designates TRBD1, a call that cannot be tested without DNA. Germline CDR1 LGHNA, CDR2 YSLEER. The CDR3 runs 15 residues. This CDR3 is CASSQSQGGNEKLFF.

V gene TRBV20-1 combines with J gene TRBJ2-1; checking the TCRdb D call of TRBD2 is not possible without DNA. The CDR3 has 14 amino acids. Germline lookup yields CDR1 DFQATT and CDR2 SNEGSKA (reference sequence). The CDR3 loop is CSVVTSRGIGEQFF.

The rearrangement links TRBV6-2 or TRBV6-3 to TRBJ2-1; TCRdb's D call of TRBD2 is untestable without DNA. CDR1 is MNHEY and CDR2 is SVGEGT in the germline V gene. The CDR3 is 14 residues long. The CDR3 spells CASSYSVSENEQFF.

V usage is TRBV4-3 and J usage is TRBJ2-2; the D call of TRBD1 rests on TCRdb alone, since no DNA is present to check it. The CDR3 covers 17 residues. Germline V lookup: CDR1 LGHNA, CDR2 YSLEER. The CDR3 protein is CASSQGRVLGGTGELFF.

The chain employs TRBV29-1 and TRBJ1-2; TCRdb gives TRBD1 as the D gene, but with no DNA this cannot be confirmed. The CDR3 has 12 amino acids. CDR1 is SQVTM and CDR2 is ANQGSEA in the germline V gene. CDR3 in amino acids: CSVEEMGAGYTF.